A single sample is the source of the 22 T cell receptor beta chains below, sequenced in a study of T cells in localized non-small cell lung cancer. Measured with immunoSEQ multiplex PCR; TCRdb has only the in-frame clones, and not every one. This table holds approximately 1,100 clones, about 35% found once. Specimen: normal lung tissue next to the tumor, collected before any cancer treatment. All receptors derive from a male donor aged 60 or older with stage I lung adenocarcinoma.

The chain links TRBV28 to TRBJ1-2; 12 nucleotides align to TRBD1. CDR1 is MDHEN and CDR2 is SYDVKM in the germline V gene. CDR3 length: 17 amino acids. The V gene end was trimmed by 2 bases and the J gene end by 8 bases; junction bases not matched to a gene: 12. The CDR3 spells CASSLPGTGGIIYGYTF. For the CDR3, the DNA is TGTGCCAGCAGTTTACCCGGGACAGGGGGCATAATTTACGGCTACACCTTC.

This CDR3 is CASSYGGTSTDTQYF. The CDR3 DNA reads as TGTGCCAGCAGCTATGGGGGAACAAGCACAGATACGCAGTATTTT. The rearrangement uses TRBV7-4 and TRBJ2-3, with D perhaps assigned TRBD1 or TRBD2 (5 bases each). The germline CDR1 and CDR2 sequences are SGHVT and SQSDAQ. Trimming removed 4 bases from V and 0 bases from J, with 11 bases in between. The length of the CDR3 is 15 residues.

The rearrangement uses TRBV6-8 and TRBJ2-1, with 11 bases fitting TRBD1. The CDR3 has 14 amino acids. The germline V gene has CDR1 MNHGY and CDR2 SAAAGT. Trimming cost V 5 bases and J 9 bases; bases outside gene matches: 6. The CDR3 is CASSTGQGASEQFF. The CDR3 bases are TGTGCCAGCAGTACAGGACAGGGGGCAAGTGAGCAGTTCTTC.

The rearrangement joins TRBV5-1 to TRBJ2-7; 8 bases fit TRBD1. Germline V gene sequence: CDR1 SGHRS, CDR2 YFSETQ. The CDR3 runs to 16 residues. V dropped 5 bases and J dropped 5; count of bases not matched to a gene: 15. The chain's CDR3 is CASRMTTGTGVHEQYF. The CDR3 coding sequence is TGCGCCAGCAGGATGACGACCGGGACAGGTGTTCACGAGCAGTACTTC.

The chain links TRBV28 to TRBJ2-7; D gene unclear. Germline V lookup: CDR1 MDHEN, CDR2 SYDVKM. The CDR3 is 15 amino acids. Trimming took off 5 bases at V and 3 bases at J, with 17 bases between the two ends. DNA of the CDR3: TGTGCCAGCAGTCCCTCCGGCAGCCTTTACTACGAGCAGTACTTC. The encoded protein is CASSPSGSLYYEQYF.

This clone turned up a few times. This chain links TRBV6-8 with TRBJ2-2; 9 positions match TRBD2. V trimming: 1 base; J trimming: 2 bases; junction bases outside the gene matches: 2. From germline, CDR1 is MNHGY and CDR2 SAAAGT. This CDR3 has 16 residues. CDR3 nucleotides: TGTGCCAGCAGTTACTATAGCGGGAGAAACACCGGGGAGCTGTTTTTT. Translating gives CASSYYSGRNTGELFF.

This chain uses TRBV18 with TRBJ1-4; D remains ambiguous. From germline, CDR1 is KGHSH and CDR2 LQKENI. The CDR3 spans 15 residues. Deletions cut 3 bases from V and 8 bases from J, with 16 bases between. Here the CDR3 reads CASSPQDGLREKLFF. The DNA of the CDR3 is TGTGCCAGCTCACCCCAAGACGGGCTCCGGGAAAAACTGTTTTTT.

This clone has more than one count but fewer than ten. The chain employs TRBV6-8 and TRBJ1-3; the D is unclear. The length of the CDR3 is 12 residues. V dropped 5 bases and J dropped 1 base, with 3 bases sitting between them. The germline CDR1 and CDR2 sequences are MNHGY and SAAAGT. The CDR3, as DNA: TGTGCCAGCAGTCGATCTGGAAACACCATATATTTT. Protein sequence: CASSRSGNTIYF.

This rearrangement joins TRBV18 to TRBJ1-1; D is possibly TRBD1 (5 bases). V dropped 0 bases and J dropped 5 bases, with 16 bases sitting between them. This CDR3 comprises 16 residues. Per the germline V gene, CDR1 is KGHSH and CDR2 is LQKENI. The CDR3 region has the DNA TGTGCCAGCTCACCACCCGACAGATCTATATGGACTGAAGCTTTCTTT. Amino acids: CASSPPDRSIWTEAFF.

The CDR3 DNA reads as TGTGCCAGTAGACCGGGACCTTGGGCGGGGAATGAGCAGTTCTTC. Protein sequence: CASRPGPWAGNEQFF. The V gene is TRBV19, the J gene TRBJ2-1, with D tentatively TRBD2 (6 bases). Germline CDR1 LNHDA, CDR2 SQIVND (reference sequence). The V and J ends lost 6 bases and 7 bases respectively, with 19 bases between them. The CDR3 is 15 amino acids.

The chain links TRBV6-8 to TRBJ1-5, with D unresolved. The CDR3 extends over 12 amino acids. Trimming took 8 bases from V and 0 from J, leaving 5 bases between them. Germline V gene lookup returns CDR1 MNHGY and CDR2 SAAAGT. CDR3 in DNA: TGTGCCAGCTCGGGTAGCAATCAGCCCCAGCATTTT. It yields the protein CASSGSNQPQHF.

The chain carries TRBV6-8 and TRBJ1-2, with 7 bases matching TRBD1. The CDR3 extends over 17 amino acids. J was trimmed by 5 bases and V by 4 bases; bases with no gene match: 16. CDR1 is MNHGY and CDR2 is SAAAGT in the germline V gene. CDR3 sequence: CASSSPDRRGSGYGYTF. The CDR3 DNA sequence: TGTGCCAGCAGTTCTCCGGACAGGCGCGGTTCGGGGTATGGCTACACCTTC.

The chain joins TRBV10-2 to TRBJ1-1, with 9 bases identical to TRBD1. Looked up from germline, CDR1 is WSHSY and CDR2 is SAAADI. The CDR3 is made up of 14 amino acids. V was clipped by 6 bases and J by 1 base; unmatched bases: 3. The CDR3 nucleotides are TGCGCCAGCAGGGAGACAGGGGGGAACACTGAAGCTTTCTTT. As protein: CASRETGGNTEAFF.

This chain links TRBV18 with TRBJ2-3; 7 nucleotides match TRBD1. V trimming: 3 bases; J trimming: 3 bases; junction bases outside the gene matches: 6. CDR3 length: 15 residues. The germline V gene has CDR1 KGHSH and CDR2 LQKENI. This CDR3 is CASSPRQGVTDTQYF. Written as DNA, the CDR3 is TGTGCCAGCTCACCCCGGCAGGGGGTGACAGATACGCAGTATTTT.

The chain recombines TRBV14 with TRBJ1-5; D is unclear. The CDR3 has 13 residues. V dropped 2 bases and J dropped 7 bases, with 9 bases sitting between them. Germline loops: CDR1 SGHDN, CDR2 FVKESK. The CDR3 loop reads CASSQSSTQPQHF. CDR3 nucleotides: TGTGCCAGCAGCCAAAGCAGTACCCAGCCCCAGCATTTT. Looking up the rest from reference TRBV14 and TRBJ1-5 gives the full variable domain: EAGVTQFPSHSVIEKGQTVTLRCDPISGHDNLYWYRRVMGKEIKFLLHFVKESKQDESGMPNNRFLAERTGGTYSTLKVQPAELEDSGVYFCASSQSSTQPQHFGDGTRLSIL.

V is TRBV6-8 and J is TRBJ1-6; D is ambiguous. Germline V gene data show CDR1 as MNHGY and CDR2 as SAAAGT. The CDR3 extends over 17 amino acids. Deletions cut 0 bases from V and 5 bases from J, with 14 bases between. Here the CDR3 DNA reads TGTGCCAGCAGTTACTCGAAAGGTTCAAGCAATAATTCACCCCTCCACTTT. Amino acids: CASSYSKGSSNNSPLHF.

The J gene is TRBJ1-3, the V gene TRBV6-8; D possibly corresponds to TRBD1 (5 bases). V was shortened by 6 bases and J by 0 bases, with 12 bases between the two germline ends. The CDR3 runs to 15 residues. CDR1 is MNHGY and CDR2 is SAAAGT in the germline V gene. The CDR3 DNA follows: TGTGCCAGCAGGGGGGGTATAGACTCTGGAAACACCATATATTTT. Residues: CASRGGIDSGNTIYF.

This clone has more than one count but fewer than ten. This specimen includes other DNA sequences encoding the same CDR3. CDR3 region: CASTDRATEAFF. DNA for the CDR3: TGTGCCAGCACCGACAGGGCTACTGAAGCTTTCTTT. The chain carries TRBV28 and TRBJ1-1; TRBD1 matches at 7 bases. Germline V CDR1 and CDR2: MDHEN, SYDVKM. The ends lost 7 bases at V and 5 bases at J; junction bases unmatched: 4. This CDR3 has 12 amino acids.

Details on this clone: Germline is not matched at one junction end, which may reflect a read error. The chain joins TRBV19 to TRBJ1-4; D is unresolved. The CDR3 runs 15 residues. Per germline, CDR1 LNHDA and CDR2 SQIVND (reference sequence). CDR3 residues: CASSNPSGSNEKLFF. As DNA, the CDR3 is TGTGCCAGTAGTAACCCCTCGGGTAGTAATGAAAAACTATTTTTT.

The CDR3 DNA reads as TGTGCCAGCAGGCGGGGACTAGCGGGGTTCACAGATACGCAGTATTTT. Protein: CASRRGLAGFTDTQYF. The chain recombines TRBV6-8 with TRBJ2-3; 13 bases are shared with TRBD2. CDR1 and CDR2 from the germline V gene are MNHGY and SAAAGT. The CDR3 is 16 residues long. The ends lost 6 bases at V and 2 bases at J; junction bases unmatched: 5.

This clone occurred a few times. The chain uses TRBV11-3 and TRBJ2-5, with 7 bases matching TRBD2. CDR1 and CDR2 from the germline V gene are SGHNT and YENEEA. This CDR3 spans 14 amino acids. The trim removed 4 bases at V and 6 bases at J, leaving 8 bases unmatched. CDR3 in DNA: TGTGCCAGCAGCTCCCGACTAGCCGTGAAGACCCAGTACTTC. It yields the protein CASSSRLAVKTQYF.

The chain employs TRBV29-1 and TRBJ1-1; tentatively, D is TRBD1 (5 bases). Deletions cut 4 bases from V and 1 base from J, with 10 bases between. The CDR3 runs 13 residues. Per the germline V gene, CDR1 is SQVTM and CDR2 is ANQGSEA. DNA of the CDR3: TGCAGCGTTGCGGGGCAGGAGAACACTGAAGCTTTCTTT. Its translation: CSVAGQENTEAFF. The variable domain in full, completed from reference TRBV29-1 and TRBJ1-1, reads SAVISQKPSRDICQRGTSLTIQCQVDSQVTMMFWYRQQPGQSLTLIATANQGSEATYESGFVIDKFPISRPNLTFSTLTVSNMSPEDSSIYLCSVAGQENTEAFFGQGTRLTVV.